These T cell receptor beta chains were read from a single sample in a study of response to subunit inactivated influenza vaccine. TCRdb re-derived calls from the RT-PCR reads in MiXCR, one entry per CDR3 protein. In the table there are roughly 520,000 distinct CDR3 sequences, 25% of which are singletons. The material was CD4+ T cells sorted from PBMCs, obtained more than 4 days after vaccination. The source is a man aged 50 to 60 who received an inactivated influenza vaccine. The conserved cysteine and the conserved F or W are not part of the CDR3 here. Each record gives: D gene, V gene, J gene, CDR3 protein. D genes are given only for firm matches.

>-|TRBV6-1|TRBJ2-3
ASRNGGLADTQY
>TRBD2|TRBV5-4|TRBJ2-3
ASSKLAGGDGTQY
>TRBD2|TRBV12-3/TRBV12-4|TRBJ2-1
ASRRTSVYEQF
>-|TRBV5-6|TRBJ1-6
ASSSNPIYLSRYSPLH
>TRBD2|TRBV7-2|TRBJ2-3
ASSQTSGVADTQY
>-|TRBV10-3|TRBJ1-2
AISESAHLVTNYGYT
>-|TRBV3-1|TRBJ1-2
ASSHAGDMSNYGYT
>TRBD2|TRBV29-1|TRBJ2-1
SVEDTVVGLTRRSYNEQF
>TRBD1|TRBV29-1|TRBJ2-7
SVSPGQGFMEQY
>TRBD1|TRBV11-2|TRBJ2-5
ASSSRQGSSETQY
>-|TRBV7-2|TRBJ1-2
ASSPQRQSYFSYGYT
>-|TRBV28|TRBJ2-7
ASSEMQGGPYEQY
>TRBD2|TRBV20-1|TRBJ2-3
SAKRETDTQY
>TRBD2|TRBV7-8|TRBJ2-4
ASSLPHRSAGGIRNIQY
>-|TRBV6-6|TRBJ2-7
ASTNSYEQY
>-|TRBV28|TRBJ1-1
ASSSASAGAGTEAF
>-|TRBV11-2|TRBJ2-7
ASSLGLQTYEQY
>-|TRBV11-2|TRBJ2-1
ASSSVTDYNEQF
>TRBD2|TRBV24-1|TRBJ2-3
ATSDLFTSGGTQY
>-|TRBV10-3|TRBJ2-3
AISESSRLATDTQY
>TRBD1|TRBV5-1|TRBJ2-5
ASSFRDRKETQY
>-|TRBV12-3/TRBV12-4|TRBJ2-3
ASSPRPEIPTDTQY
>-|TRBV15|TRBJ2-3
ATSRDPGLTGRRTDTQY
>-|TRBV10-1|TRBJ2-1
ASSESAGQDEQF
>-|TRBV6-2/TRBV6-3|TRBJ2-3
ASSPRVPPAQY
>TRBD2|TRBV7-2|TRBJ2-1
ASSPYGTSENNEQF
>-|TRBV2|TRBJ2-1
ASSDTAAASDEQF
>-|TRBV10-3|TRBJ2-2
AISEQTNTGELF
>-|TRBV3-1|TRBJ2-1
ASSQRTGIDEQF
>-|TRBV12-3/TRBV12-4|TRBJ2-2
ASSLGRTHGSGELF
>-|TRBV7-3|TRBJ1-1
ASSLGRATEAF
>TRBD1|TRBV10-3|TRBJ2-7
AVRVTGTGGYEQY
>-|TRBV4-3|TRBJ2-3
ASSLHRVSTDTQY
>-|TRBV20-1|TRBJ2-3
SARVQGTDTQY
>-|TRBV12-3/TRBV12-4|TRBJ1-1
ASRPNTGNTEAF
>-|TRBV1|TRBJ1-5
TSSQAAQWGNQPQH
>-|TRBV18|TRBJ2-7
ASSPPTGPGYEQY
>-|TRBV19|TRBJ2-1
ASTDRGSSYNEQF
>TRBD2|TRBV5-1|TRBJ2-5
ASSLRGGAEETQY
>TRBD1|TRBV5-1|TRBJ2-5
ASSRDRGAETQY
>TRBD1|TRBV20-1|TRBJ1-2
SATSGQGYGYT
>-|TRBV2|TRBJ2-5
AIQETQY
>-|TRBV13|TRBJ1-3
ASSLGNTIY
>TRBD2|TRBV4-1|TRBJ2-7
ASSQRDYLYEQY
>TRBD2|TRBV7-3|TRBJ2-2
ASSPTSGVDLTGELF
>-|TRBV6-6|TRBJ2-7
ASSRGSDYEQY
>-|TRBV28|TRBJ1-2
ASSSFTDFYGYT
>-|TRBV11-1|TRBJ2-6
ASSLTGTPSSGANVLT
>TRBD1|TRBV20-1|TRBJ2-5
SASSNSGTEETQY
>TRBD1|TRBV5-5|TRBJ2-1
ASSWGTGAYNEQF
>-|TRBV15|TRBJ1-4
ATSRDTGFEKLF
>-|TRBV5-1|TRBJ2-1
ASSYLESSTYEQF
>-|TRBV12-3/TRBV12-4|TRBJ2-5
ASRMTRGETQY
>TRBD1|TRBV5-1|TRBJ2-7
ASSQTGDASYEQY
>-|TRBV6-5|TRBJ2-7
ASSFTTGGEQY
>TRBD1|TRBV3-1|TRBJ2-7
ASSLSGQIYEQY
>-|TRBV5-8|TRBJ2-7
ASSLDGARFTYEQY
>-|TRBV5-1|TRBJ2-1
ASSFIPGDNEQF